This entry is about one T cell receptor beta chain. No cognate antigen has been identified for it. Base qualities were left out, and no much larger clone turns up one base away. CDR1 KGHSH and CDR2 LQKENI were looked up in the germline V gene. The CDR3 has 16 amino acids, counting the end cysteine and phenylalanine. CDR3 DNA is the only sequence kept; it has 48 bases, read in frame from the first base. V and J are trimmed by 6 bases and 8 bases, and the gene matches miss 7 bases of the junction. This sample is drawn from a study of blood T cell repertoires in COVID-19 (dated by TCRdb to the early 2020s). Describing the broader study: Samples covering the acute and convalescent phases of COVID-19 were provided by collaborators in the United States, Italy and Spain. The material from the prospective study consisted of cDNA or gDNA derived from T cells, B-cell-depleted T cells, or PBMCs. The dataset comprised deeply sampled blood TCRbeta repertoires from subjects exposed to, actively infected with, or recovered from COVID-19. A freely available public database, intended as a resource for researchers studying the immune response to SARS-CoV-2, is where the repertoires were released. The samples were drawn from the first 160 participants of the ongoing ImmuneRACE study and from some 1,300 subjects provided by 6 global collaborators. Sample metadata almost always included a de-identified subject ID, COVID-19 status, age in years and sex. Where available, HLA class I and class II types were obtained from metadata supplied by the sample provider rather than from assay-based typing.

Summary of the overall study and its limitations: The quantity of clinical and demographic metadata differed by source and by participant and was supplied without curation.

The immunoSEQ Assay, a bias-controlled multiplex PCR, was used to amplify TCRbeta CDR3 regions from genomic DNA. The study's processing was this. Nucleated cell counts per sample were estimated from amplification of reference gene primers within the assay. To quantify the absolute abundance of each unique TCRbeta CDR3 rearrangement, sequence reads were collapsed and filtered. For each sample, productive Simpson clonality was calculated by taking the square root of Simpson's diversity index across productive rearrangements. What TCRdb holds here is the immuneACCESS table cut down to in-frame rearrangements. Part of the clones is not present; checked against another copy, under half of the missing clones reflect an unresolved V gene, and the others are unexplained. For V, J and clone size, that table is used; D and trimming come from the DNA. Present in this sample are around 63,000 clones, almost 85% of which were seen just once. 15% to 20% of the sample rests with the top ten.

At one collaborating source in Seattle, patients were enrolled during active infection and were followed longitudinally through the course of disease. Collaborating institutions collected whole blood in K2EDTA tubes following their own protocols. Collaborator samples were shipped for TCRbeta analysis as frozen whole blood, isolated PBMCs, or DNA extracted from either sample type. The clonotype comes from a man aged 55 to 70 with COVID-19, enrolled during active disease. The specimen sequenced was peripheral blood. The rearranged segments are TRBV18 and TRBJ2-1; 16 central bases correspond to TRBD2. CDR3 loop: CASSPPGLAGGDEQFF. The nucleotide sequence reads TGTGCCAGCTCTCCCCCGGGACTAGCGGGAGGGGATGAGCAGTTCTTC. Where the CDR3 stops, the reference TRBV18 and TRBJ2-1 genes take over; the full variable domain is NAGVMQNPRHLVRRRGQEARLRCSPMKGHSHVYWYRQLPEEGLKFMVYLQKENIIDESGMPKERFSAEFPKEGPSILRIQQVVRGDSAAYFCASSPPGLAGGDEQFFGPGTRLTVL.